The source of this T cell receptor beta chain is a study of shared clonotypes between healthy human individuals. Overall study: The plates for each donor numbered three CD4 naive, three CD4 memory, two CD8 naive and one CD8 memory.

CDR1 ENHRY and CDR2 SYGVKD come from the germline V gene. The CDR3 runs to 11 residues. The V and J ends lost 6 bases and 8 bases respectively, with 10 bases between them. The donor cohort consisted entirely of Caucasian adults residing in Nashville, Tennessee. Negatively enriched CD4+ T cells were divided by CD45RA into naive and memory. Once extracted for a subset, genomic DNA was divided evenly among several immunoSEQ plates. Clones were sequenced by immunoSEQ multiplex PCR, and TCRdb holds only the in-frame ones, with some missing. Of about 1.1 million clones in the sample, around three quarters were seen once.

The sequenced sample was memory CD4+ T cells from PBMCs. Subset indicated: CD45RA-negative fraction. This receptor was obtained from a man aged 18 to 30 in good health. Some clones in this sample may be carry-over from other donors' samples. The chain is built from TRBV10-3 and TRBJ1-2; no clear D gene. CDR3 amino acids: CAISSSYGYTF. As DNA, the CDR3 is TGTGCCATCAGCAGTTCCTACGGCTACACCTTC.